A selection of T cell receptor beta chains follows, all from one sample in a study of graft-versus-host responses after intestinal transplantation. The method was immunoSEQ multiplex PCR; TCRdb's version includes in-frame clones alone and lacks a portion of them. The repertoire consists of approximately 12,000 clones, with about 80% occurring once and the leading ten covering 10%. Material: ileum tissue, obtained 23 days after intestinal transplant. Receptor source: a human patient who received an intestinal transplant, so some T cells may come from the graft donor. CDR3s leave out the opening cysteine and the closing phenylalanine or tryptophan.

cdr3_length v_call cdr3_aa
12 TRBV28 ASSYRESSYEQY
13 TRBV7-9 ASSPPPALPYGYT
11 TRBV27 ASSAGGGYEQY
13 TRBV7-9 ASSLKGGMNTEAF
14 TRBV4-1 ASSRGWGTGSYGYT
22 TRBV10-1 ATLSASGPEVFGVRMVAKNIQY
14 TRBV7-9 ASSLGNRGAAYEQY
12 TRBV9 ASSLPGSTDTQY
11 TRBV6-5 ASRRQGNSPLH
12 TRBV7-8 ASSEQGRNQPQH
13 TRBV9 ASSVDGRRDTEAF
11 TRBV10-3 AISEQGRGGYT
11 TRBV30 AWSADQADEQF
13 TRBV6-5 ASTNTGGGQETQY
12 TRBV6-6 ASRASGGALEQY
14 TRBV6-1 ASSDNARQGNYGYT
13 TRBV9 ASSPTSGRAARKF
14 TRBV27 ASSSRTSGDTDTQY
18 TRBV15 ATSRERRNLKRGSYNEQF
13 TRBV4-3 ASKIIAGGPHEQF
10 TRBV28 ASSPRGGEQY
9 TRBV9 ASSDRVGYT
13 TRBV9 ASSGRGLAVAEQF
11 TRBV2 ASRDTYTDTQY
11 TRBV6-1 ASRTDRGYGYT
13 TRBV11-2 ASSLGGRAPDTQY
13 TRBV2 ASSRLAGIYNEQF
13 TRBV4-3 ASSPEEQVWDEQF
13 TRBV9 ASSVGDRGPYGYT
16 TRBV2 ASGKVPGTGGENYGYT
16 TRBV6-4 ASSDPTGSMTGANVLT
11 TRBV7-3 ASSSNGGDTQY
12 TRBV19 ASAVDGLDYEQY